What follows describes a single T cell receptor beta chain. Its antigen is unidentified. This sample stems from a study of beta chain features in type 1 diabetes. Study-wide points: TCRB CDR3s from Type 1 diabetes patients were moderately but significantly shorter in all four CD4+ subsets. Insertion counts at VDJ junctions were lower in type 1 diabetes patients, who also showed more deletions there.

Isolation of CD4+ naive, central memory, regulatory and stem cell-like memory cells was achieved by sorting via CD45RO/CCR7/CD25/CD127/CD95/CD27. TCRB transcripts that were expressed got sequenced, as all of the isolated RNA had been reverse transcribed. Reads from naive, central memory and regulatory T cell samples averaged roughly 3.6 million. Sequenced by immunoSEQ multiplex PCR; TCRdb stores in-frame clones only, minus some. The sample shows 200,000 to 300,000 clones, approximately 15% of them seen only once. With 4 bases clipped from V and 7 bases from J, the junction kept 8 bases outside the gene matches. Germline V gene lookup returns CDR1 MGHRA and CDR2 YSYEKL. There are 15 residues in the CDR3.

The sequenced sample was naive CD4+ T cells from blood. The chain employs TRBV4-1 and TRBJ1-4, with TRBD1 matching 8 bases. The clonotype comes from a man under 40 with type 1 diabetes. For the CDR3, the DNA is TGCGCCAGCAGCCTACAGGGGGATGGGGCTGAAAAACTGTTTTTT. This codes for CASSLQGDGAEKLFF.